This TCR beta chain was found in a study of graft-versus-host responses after intestinal transplantation. CDR1 is SGHNT and CDR2 is YYREEE in the germline V gene (reference sequence). This CDR3 spans 17 amino acids. J was trimmed by 2 bases and V by 0 bases; bases with no gene match: 8. Produced via immunoSEQ multiplex PCR; TCRdb's table is partial and in-frame only. Among 20,000 to 25,000 clones listed, about 45% were seen once. Around 200,000 CFSE-labeled responder cells were plated with around 200,000 irradiated, violet-dye-labeled stimulator cells. Study-level findings and limits: GvH clones were identified in recipient marrow, with some first appearing in ileum or blood.

The rearrangement joins TRBV5-4 to TRBJ2-1; 7 positions match TRBD2. Sequencing used alloreactive CD8+ T cells from a mixed lymphocyte reaction culture, obtained before transplantation. The subset here: CFSE-low proliferating T cells sorted from approximately 6-day pre-transplant mixed lymphocyte reaction (GvH or HvG direction). The receptor comes from a human patient who was an organ donor for intestinal transplantation. CDR3: CASSLDLLAEPYNEQFF. The CDR3 DNA reads as TGTGCCAGCAGCTTGGACCTGCTAGCGGAACCCTACAATGAGCAGTTCTTC.